Below, 26 T cell receptor beta chains from the same sample are listed, as sequenced in a study of T cell clonality in common variable immunodeficiency. Clones were read by immunoSEQ multiplex PCR, and TCRdb kept only the in-frame ones, dropping some. The data show under 45,000 clones, none appearing only once, with around 1.4% held by the ten largest. The sequencing sample was made of peripheral blood mononuclear cells. These receptor sequences come from a person between 18 and 75 years old in good health.

With regard to this clone: The CDR3 goes on 3 residues after the read ends, and that part is filled in from the germline J gene. The chain recombines TRBV7-9 with TRBJ1-1, with D perhaps TRBD1 (5 bases). CDR3 length equals 12 residues. Germline V gene sequence: CDR1 SEHNR, CDR2 FQNEAQ (reference sequence). Partial CDR3 DNA: TGTTCCCCGGACAACTTGAACACTGAA. Its translation: CSPDNLNTE. From start to end, the CDR3 is CSPDNLNTEAFF.

This clone was seen many times. The sequence runs out 3 residues before the end of the CDR3; the remainder is reconstructed from the germline J gene. The gene calls are TRBV6-4 and TRBJ1-6; 8 bases fit TRBD1. CDR1 is MRHNA, CDR2 SNTAGT, per germline. The CDR3 is made up of 14 amino acids. CDR3 DNA (partial): TGTGCCAGCAGATTGACCCTGGACAGGGAGTCC. As protein: CASRLTLDRES. The entire CDR3 is CASRLTLDRESLHF.

The sample holds a few counts of this clone. The read gets to within 3 residues of the CDR3 end, and the germline J gene fills in the rest. The rearrangement uses TRBV2 and TRBJ1-2; D might be TRBD1 (6 bases). CDR3 length: 12 residues. CDR1 is SNHLY, CDR2 FYNNEI, per germline. V shed 6 bases and J shed 4 bases, with 9 bases lying between them. CDR3 protein: CASSRTAYGYTF. The CDR3 bases that were read are TGTGCCAGCAGCCGGACAGCCTATGGC.

For this clone: The observed sequence ends 3 residues before the CDR3 terminus, with the missing tail filled in from the germline J gene. The chain is built from TRBV5-3 and TRBJ2-1, with 9 bases lining up with TRBD1. TRBV5-3 is noted as an ORF with a role that remains uncertain. The ends lost 4 bases at V and 7 bases at J; junction bases unmatched: 12. The CDR3 is 16 residues long. Incomplete CDR3 DNA: TGTGCCAGAAGCAAGTCGGACAGGGGAGGAAGGAATGAG. Translation: CARSKSDRGGRNE. The complete CDR3 reads CARSKSDRGGRNEQFF.

This clone was recorded many times. The CDR3 end lies 3 residues beyond the end of the read and is filled in from the germline J gene. The genes are TRBV28 and TRBJ2-7; perhaps TRBD1 as D (6 bases). The CDR3 covers 16 residues. Trimming removed 4 bases at V and 0 bases at J, with 16 bases between. Germline V gives CDR1 MDHEN, CDR2 SYDVKM. The CDR3 sequence is CASSSSGQPNSYEQYF. Incomplete CDR3 DNA: TGTGCCAGCAGTTCCTCCGGACAGCCGAACTCCTACGAG.

This clone was found many times. Read data end 3 residues before the CDR3 end; the end is taken from the germline J gene. The chain recombines TRBV6-2 or TRBV6-3 with TRBJ2-7; 10 bases fit TRBD2. CDR3 length equals 15 residues. Germline CDR1 reads MNHEY; CDR2 reads SVGEGT. Trimming removed 6 bases from V and 4 bases from J; junction bases left unmatched: 9. Partial CDR3 DNA: TGTGCCAGCAGACACCCCGCTAGCGGGAGTTACGAG. This gives the protein CASRHPASGSYE. The entire CDR3 is CASRHPASGSYEQYF.

This clone occurred many times. The sequenced CDR3 bases are TGTGCCAGCAGTAGGACTTACAGAGGCGATACG. Translating gives CASSRTYRGDT. The complete CDR3 sequence is CASSRTYRGDTQYF. This chain connects TRBV6-2 or TRBV6-3 to TRBJ2-3; a weak D match, TRBD2 (5 bases). Read data end 3 residues before the CDR3 end; the end is taken from the germline J gene. The V end was cut by 5 bases, the J end by 6 bases, with 15 bases between. The CDR3 is made up of 14 amino acids. Germline CDR1 is MNHEY and CDR2 is SVGEGT.

The table lists this clone with many counts. The read halts 3 residues ahead of the CDR3 end, with the missing end drawn from the germline J gene. The chain recombines TRBV7-4 with TRBJ1-4, with 8 bases identical to TRBD1. This CDR3 region has 17 residues. Germline V gene sequence: CDR1 SGHVT, CDR2 SQSDAQ. The part of the CDR3 DNA that was read is TGTGCCAGCAGCTTAGTGTGGAGACAGGGGAGATTGAAGAAA. Amino acid sequence: CASSLVWRQGRLKK. The whole CDR3 region reads CASSLVWRQGRLKKLFF.

There are many counts of this clone. A much more abundant neighbour one base away suggests this may be a read error. The CDR3 end falls 3 residues outside the read, so it is completed with the germline J gene. The chain employs TRBV29-1 and TRBJ2-7, with TRBD2 as a possible D gene (5 bases). This CDR3 region has 12 residues. The V gene lost 6 bases and the J gene lost 3 bases, with 12 bases spanning the gap. Germline CDR1 reads SQVTM; CDR2 reads ANQGSEA. The CDR3: CSVAAVLYEQYF. The sequenced CDR3 bases are TGCAGCGTAGCGGCCGTCCTCTACGAG.

This clone was picked up many times. The read falls 3 residues short of the CDR3 end, and the missing part is taken from the germline J gene. The chain joins TRBV5-1 to TRBJ1-1; D may be TRBD1 (5 bases). CDR1 and CDR2 from the germline V gene are SGHRS and YFSETQ. The CDR3 contains 13 residues. The DNA read from the CDR3 is TGCGCCAGCAGCCCCGGGACTCAAATTAAA. Translation gives CASSPGTQIK. In full, the CDR3 reads CASSPGTQIKAFF. The entire variable domain, with the rest obtained from reference TRBV5-1 and TRBJ1-1, is as follows: KAGVTQTPRYLIKTRGQQVTLSCSPISGHRSVSWYQQTPGQGLQFLFEYFSETQRNKGNFPGRFSGRQFSNSRSEMNVSTLELGDSALYLCASSPGTQIKAFFGQGTRLTVV.

This clone came up many times. The CDR3 is cut off 3 residues early in the read; its end comes from the germline J gene. The chain uses TRBV20-1 and TRBJ2-1, with 9 bases lining up with TRBD2. The CDR3 is 15 amino acids. Germline assignment: CDR1 DFQATT and CDR2 SNEGSKA (reference sequence). After removal of 1 base from V and 4 bases from J, the junction contained 5 bases not matched to a gene. Incomplete CDR3 DNA: TGCAGTGCTAGAGGTCGAGGACTAGCGTACAATGAG. Its translation: CSARGRGLAYNE. The full CDR3 protein reads CSARGRGLAYNEQFF.

This clone was seen a handful of times. Coverage ceases 3 residues before the CDR3 finishes, and the germline J gene fills in the end. The V gene is TRBV2, the J gene TRBJ2-3, with 11 bases fitting TRBD2. The CDR3 totals 13 residues. Germline values: CDR1 SNHLY, CDR2 FYNNEI. The CDR3 region is CATPGLAEETQYF. The covered CDR3 bases are TGTGCCACCCCGGGACTAGCGGAAGAGACG.

This clone was detected ten times or more. The read terminates 3 residues ahead of where the CDR3 ends, so the germline J gene completes it. This sequence joins TRBV18 and TRBJ2-2; D might be TRBD1 (6 bases). Trimming left V 8 bases short and J 0 bases short, with 13 bases between. Germline V gene sequence: CDR1 KGHSH, CDR2 LQKENI. CDR3 length: 15 residues. The sequenced part of the CDR3 DNA is TGTGCCAGCCAACCAGGGGAATCGAACACCGGGGAG. Amino acids: CASQPGESNTGE. The CDR3, in full, reads CASQPGESNTGELFF.

This clone appeared many times. The read ends 3 residues shy of where the CDR3 ends; the end is completed using the germline J gene. The V gene is TRBV29-1, the J gene TRBJ2-4; TRBD2 matches at 10 bases. Germline lookup yields CDR1 SQVTM and CDR2 ANQGSEA. After removal of 6 bases from V and 3 bases from J, the junction contained 8 bases not matched to a gene. This CDR3 is 15 amino acids long. CDR3 bases read: TGCAGCGTCGCGCAGCGGGAGGGGCTCAAAAACATT. Amino acid sequence: CSVAQREGLKNI. The complete CDR3 protein is CSVAQREGLKNIQYF.

This clone was observed many times. Read sequence stops 3 residues before the CDR3 end, and the germline J gene provides the missing end. V usage is TRBV20-1 and J usage is TRBJ2-1, with 9 positions matching TRBD2. Germline CDR1 and CDR2: DFQATT and SNEGSKA (reference sequence). The CDR3 has 15 residues. Trimming took 5 bases from V and 4 from J; bases not matched to a gene: 9. Incomplete CDR3 DNA: TGCAGTGCTCACCCCGGGACTAGCAGATACAATGAG. Protein: CSAHPGTSRYNE. The entire CDR3 is CSAHPGTSRYNEQFF.

This clone has at least ten counts. The read halts 3 residues ahead of the CDR3 end, with the missing end drawn from the germline J gene. This chain joins TRBV5-1 and TRBJ2-7, with 7 bases that match TRBD2. CDR3 length: 14 residues. Germline values: CDR1 SGHRS, CDR2 YFSETQ. Trimming removed 7 bases from V and 6 bases from J; junction bases left unmatched: 13. Here the CDR3 reads CASAKGRERAEQYF. The CDR3 bases that were read are TGCGCCAGCGCCAAGGGGAGGGAGAGGGCCGAG.

The table lists this clone with a few counts. The read stops 3 residues short of the end of the CDR3; the missing end is completed from the germline J gene. V usage is TRBV5-1 and J usage is TRBJ1-5, with D possibly being TRBD1 (6 bases). Germline-derived CDR1 and CDR2 are SGHRS and YFSETQ. CDR3 size: 15 residues. V shed 2 bases and J shed 0 bases, with 9 bases lying between them. CDR3 sequence reads: CASSLGTNSNQPQHF. The sequenced part of the CDR3 DNA is TGCGCCAGCAGCTTAGGGACAAATAGCAATCAGCCC.

This clone showed up many times. The read ends 3 residues early relative to the CDR3; the germline J gene fills the gap. The chain carries TRBV5-1 and TRBJ1-4, with TRBD1 identical over 9 bases. CDR1 and CDR2 from the germline V gene are SGHRS and YFSETQ. V trimming: 3 bases; J trimming: 6 bases; junction bases outside the gene matches: 3. This CDR3 region has 14 residues. CDR3 DNA, as far as it was read: TGCGCCAGCAGCTCGGGGACAGGGCATGAAAAA. Its protein is CASSSGTGHEK. The complete CDR3 protein is CASSSGTGHEKLFF.

This clone was picked up many times. The CDR3 goes on 3 residues after the read ends, and that part is filled in from the germline J gene. The chain combines TRBV6-2 or TRBV6-3 with TRBJ2-1, with a weak D call TRBD2 (5 bases). Germline assignment: CDR1 MNHEY and CDR2 SVGEGT. The CDR3 length is 15 residues. Trimming took off 2 bases at V and 0 bases at J, with 8 bases between the two ends. CDR3 protein: CASSYAGSSYNEQFF. The sequenced part of the CDR3 DNA is TGTGCCAGCAGTTACGCGGGTAGCTCCTACAATGAG.

In this sample, this clone turned up many times. The DNA ends 3 residues before the CDR3 does, and the rest of the CDR3 is filled in from the germline J gene. The chain recombines TRBV7-9 with TRBJ2-5; D is possibly TRBD1 (6 bases). Germline-derived CDR1 and CDR2 are SEHNR and FQNEAQ (reference sequence). The V and J ends lost 6 bases and 4 bases respectively, with 18 bases between them. This CDR3 is 15 amino acids long. Incomplete CDR3 DNA: TGTGCCAGCAGGCCTCAGGGGATATACAGAGAGACC. Translation: CASRPQGIYRET. The whole CDR3 protein reads CASRPQGIYRETQYF.

The table lists this clone with many counts. Here the CDR3 reads CASSSREGRVNGANVLTF. CDR3 DNA, as far as it was read: TGTGCCAGCAGCTCGCGGGAGGGCCGGGTTAATGGGGCCAACGTC. The chain has TRBV13 and TRBJ2-6, with 9 bases that match TRBD2. The CDR3 goes on 3 residues after the read ends, and that part is filled in from the germline J gene. After removal of 4 bases from V and 3 bases from J, the junction contained 10 bases not matched to a gene. CDR3 length: 18 residues. CDR1 and CDR2 (germline): PRHDT, FYEKMQ (reference sequence).

On this clone itself: The read is 3 residues too short to cover the CDR3 end, so that end is filled in from the germline J gene. The chain combines TRBV7-9 with TRBJ2-7, with D maybe TRBD2 (5 bases). The CDR3 loop spans 14 amino acids. Germline V gene sequence: CDR1 SEHNR, CDR2 FQNEAQ (reference sequence). Trimming cost V 5 bases and J 4 bases, with 15 bases left between them. The CDR3 bases that were read are TGTGCCAGCAGCGGGCGAGGACTGACTTACGAG. Translated, it gives CASSGRGLTYE. In full, the CDR3 reads CASSGRGLTYEQYF. Looking up the rest from reference TRBV7-9 and TRBJ2-7 gives the full variable domain: DTGVSQNPRHKITKRGQNVTFRCDPISEHNRLYWYRQTLGQGPEFLTYFQNEAQLEKSRLLSDRFSAERPKGSFSTLEIQRTEQGDSAMYLCASSGRGLTYEQYFGPGTRLTVT.

In this sample, this clone turned up many times. The read terminates 3 residues ahead of where the CDR3 ends, so the germline J gene completes it. This rearrangement joins TRBV7-3 to TRBJ2-1, with 7 bases lining up with TRBD2. The CDR3 spans 17 residues. Germline V CDR1 and CDR2: SGHTA, FQGTGA. V was clipped by 0 bases and J by 2 bases; unmatched bases: 7. The sequenced CDR3 bases are TGTGCCAGCAGCTTAACGGCGGGAGAGATCCCCTACAATGAG. This codes for CASSLTAGEIPYNE. The full CDR3 sequence reads CASSLTAGEIPYNEQFF.

This clone appeared many times. The sequenced fragment ends 3 residues before the CDR3 boundary, so the rest is inferred from the germline J gene. The chain couples TRBV19 to TRBJ2-2, with 14 nucleotides matching TRBD2. With V trimmed by 4 bases and J by 6 bases, 10 bases remained unmatched. The CDR3 spans 18 residues. CDR1 is LNHDA, CDR2 SQIVND, per germline (reference sequence). CDR3 in amino acids: CASSTPGLAGVSSGELFF. The CDR3 DNA, read in part, is TGTGCCAGTAGTACCCCGGGACTAGCGGGAGTTTCGTCCGGGGAG. The full variable domain, its missing parts supplied by reference TRBV19 and TRBJ2-2, is DGGITQSPKYLFRKEGQNVTLSCEQNLNHDAMYWYRQDPGQGLRLIYYSQIVNDFQKGDIAEGYSVSREKKESFPLTVTSAQKNPTAFYLCASSTPGLAGVSSGELFFGEGSRLTVL.

This clone was seen at least ten times. The read finishes 3 residues shy of the CDR3 end, and the germline J gene is used to complete it. The V gene is TRBV9, the J gene TRBJ2-5; TRBD2 agrees at 8 bases. V dropped 2 bases and J dropped 0; count of bases not matched to a gene: 0. The CDR3 covers 14 residues. CDR1 SGDLS and CDR2 YYNGEE come from the germline V gene. The CDR3 region is CASSVSGNQETQYF. Incomplete CDR3 DNA: TGTGCCAGCAGCGTTAGCGGGAACCAAGAGACC.

This clone was seen repeatedly, ten times or more. CDR3: CASSLSIGSTGELFF. The covered CDR3 bases are TGCGCCAGCAGCTTGTCGATAGGGTCCACCGGGGAG. The J gene is TRBJ2-2, the V gene TRBV5-1, with D unresolved. Read sequence stops 3 residues before the CDR3 end, and the germline J gene provides the missing end. Germline assignment: CDR1 SGHRS and CDR2 YFSETQ. Trimming stripped 1 base from V and 4 bases from J, with 11 bases between. CDR3 length equals 15 residues.